A single sample is the source of the 27 T cell receptor beta chains below, sequenced in a study of blood T cell repertoires in COVID-19. This table comes from immunoSEQ multiplex PCR, and its TCRdb copy is limited to in-frame clones, with some not included. The sample holds roughly 110,000 clones, about two thirds seen once. The sample taken for sequencing was peripheral blood. Receptors originate from a human donor with acute or convalescent COVID-19. The donor label of this sample is uncertain.

This clone came up a few times. The chain recombines TRBV4-1 with TRBJ1-4; D not resolved. With 4 bases removed from V and 7 bases from J, the gap between germline ends came to 19 bases. CDR1 is MGHRA and CDR2 is YSYEKL in the germline V gene. CDR3 length: 16 amino acids. CDR3 residues: CASSPRTGSVGEKLFF. CDR3 sequence (DNA): TGCGCCAGCAGCCCTCGGACGGGGAGTGTTGGTGAAAAACTGTTTTTT.

CDR3: CAIKTGTGGYTF. The CDR3 nucleotides read TGTGCCATTAAAACAGGGACGGGTGGCTACACCTTC. The V call is TRBV6-5, the J call TRBJ1-2, with D perhaps TRBD1 (6 bases). The germline gives CDR1 MNHEY, CDR2 SVGAGI. The CDR3 extends over 12 amino acids. Trimming cost V 10 bases and J 7 bases, with 16 bases left between them.

This clone was found a few times. This rearrangement joins TRBV6-5 to TRBJ1-3; D not resolved. V dropped 6 bases and J dropped 2 bases, with 5 bases sitting between them. The length of the CDR3 is 12 residues. CDR1 is MNHEY and CDR2 is SVGAGI in the germline V gene. The chain's CDR3 is CASSTPGNTIYF. CDR3 bases: TGTGCCAGCAGCACACCTGGAAACACCATATATTTT.

The sample holds a few counts of this clone. The chain employs TRBV29-1 and TRBJ2-7, with D perhaps matching TRBD1 (5 bases). CDR3 size: 14 residues. Germline V gene data show CDR1 as SQVTM and CDR2 as ANQGSEA. Trimming cost V 0 bases and J 0 bases, with 9 bases left between them. The CDR3 region is CSVEEPGHSYEQYF. The CDR3 region has the DNA TGCAGCGTTGAAGAACCAGGACACTCCTACGAGCAGTACTTC.

The chain combines TRBV30 with TRBJ2-2; TRBD1 might be the D (6 bases). This CDR3 region has 16 residues. The V and J ends lost 3 bases and 7 bases respectively, with 21 bases between them. Per the germline V gene, CDR1 is GTSNPN and CDR2 is SVGIG (reference sequence). CDR3 bases: TGTGCCTGGAGCCAACACAGGACAGTTAGTGGCGGGGAGCTGTTTTTT. It specifies CAWSQHRTVSGGELFF.

V usage is TRBV24-1 and J usage is TRBJ1-1, with 11 bases aligning to TRBD1. The CDR3 length is 19 residues. CDR1 and CDR2 (germline): KGHDR, SFDVKD. The junction had 10 bases not matched to a gene; V was cut back by 2 bases and J by 0 bases. The CDR3 nucleotides read TGTGCCACCAGTGATTCACCCGGAGGGACAGGGGGAATGAACACTGAAGCTTTCTTT. It translates to CATSDSPGGTGGMNTEAFF.

This clone was observed a handful of times. The chain carries TRBV6-5 and TRBJ2-7, with a tentative D call TRBD1 (6 bases). V gave up 5 bases and J gave up 4 bases, with 18 bases separating them. The germline gives CDR1 MNHEY, CDR2 SVGAGI. The CDR3 is 15 amino acids. CDR3 sequence: CASSPSRRGGYEQYV. The CDR3 nucleotides read TGTGCCAGCAGTCCCTCTCGACGAGGGGGTTACGAGCAGTACGTC.

The genes are TRBV18 and TRBJ1-5; D call uncertain. The V gene's germline CDR1 is KGHSH and CDR2 LQKENI. V lost 3 bases and J lost 7, with 19 bases in between. The length of the CDR3 is 16 residues. CDR3 amino acids: CASSPRGGLTEQPQHF. The CDR3 nucleotides read TGTGCCAGCTCACCCCGCGGCGGGCTGACTGAACAGCCCCAGCATTTT.

V and J are TRBV5-5 and TRBJ2-7, with D uncertain. Germline V gene sequence: CDR1 SGHKS, CDR2 YYEKEE (reference sequence). V gave up 0 bases and J gave up 6 bases, with 16 bases separating them. The CDR3 consists of 15 residues. In nucleotides, the CDR3 is TGTGCCAGCAGCTTGGTGGCAGGCACAGTCTCCGAGCAGTACTTC. Its translation: CASSLVAGTVSEQYF.

This clone was observed a few times. J is TRBJ1-2 and V is TRBV28, with a possible D match to TRBD1 (6 bases). Germline values: CDR1 MDHEN, CDR2 SYDVKM. V dropped 8 bases and J dropped 2 bases, with 12 bases sitting between them. The CDR3 spans 13 residues. In nucleotides, the CDR3 is TGTGCCAGCCGCCCGGGGGGCAACTATGGCTACACCTTC. This translates into CASRPGGNYGYTF.

CDR3 bases: TGTGCCAGCAGCTCCAGGACATTCTCCTACAATGAGCAGTTCTTC. This translates into CASSSRTFSYNEQFF. This sequence joins TRBV7-9 and TRBJ2-1; D possibly corresponds to TRBD1 (5 bases). Germline V lookup: CDR1 SEHNR, CDR2 FQNEAQ (reference sequence). Trimming left V 4 bases short and J 0 bases short, with 10 bases between. The CDR3 spans 15 residues. Filled out from reference TRBV7-9 and TRBJ2-1, the complete variable domain reads DTGVSQNPRHKITKRGQNVTFRCDPISEHNRLYWYRQTLGQGPEFLTYFQNEAQLEKSRLLSDRFSAERPKGSFSTLEIQRTEQGDSAMYLCASSSRTFSYNEQFFGPGTRLTVL.

This chain uses TRBV11-3 with TRBJ1-6; 8 nucleotides line up with TRBD1. Trimming removed 4 bases from V and 8 bases from J; junction bases left unmatched: 7. Germline CDR1 is SGHNT and CDR2 is YENEEA. The CDR3 is 15 residues long. CDR3 loop: CASSSTTGGDSPLHF. DNA for the CDR3: TGTGCCAGCAGCTCAACTACAGGGGGTGATTCACCCCTCCACTTT.

The V gene is TRBV29-1, the J gene TRBJ2-7; 12 bases agree with TRBD1. Germline CDR1 reads SQVTM; CDR2 reads ANQGSEA. V shed 7 bases, J shed 4 bases, and the junction held 5 bases outside the gene matches. The CDR3 runs 13 residues. The CDR3 DNA sequence: TGCAGCGGAGGGACAGGGGGCTTTTACGAGCAGTACGTC. This sequence encodes CSGGTGGFYEQYV.

This clone was picked up many times. This rearrangement joins TRBV27 to TRBJ2-2; D is undetermined. V shed 4 bases and J shed 0 bases, with 3 bases lying between them. CDR1 and CDR2 from the germline V gene are MNHEY and SMNVEV (reference sequence). This CDR3 has 13 residues. CDR3 loop: CASSSANTGELFF. Written as DNA, the CDR3 is TGTGCCAGCAGTTCCGCGAACACCGGGGAGCTGTTTTTT.

V gene TRBV5-1 combines with J gene TRBJ1-1; the match to TRBD1 covers 9 bases. V lost 0 bases to trimming and J lost 2 bases; unmatched junction nucleotides: 5. The CDR3 sequence is 16 residues long. The V gene's germline CDR1 is SGHRS and CDR2 YFSETQ. The CDR3 bases are TGCGCCAGCAGCTTGGAGGGACAGGGCGTCAACACTGAAGCTTTCTTT. Protein sequence: CASSLEGQGVNTEAFF.

The V call is TRBV14, the J call TRBJ1-4; weak D call: TRBD1 (6 bases). The ends were cut back, 1 base at V and 6 bases at J, with 18 bases in the middle. Germline V gene data show CDR1 as SGHDN and CDR2 as FVKESK. CDR3 length: 17 amino acids. CDR3 in amino acids: CASSQAPYRVNDEKLFF. In DNA form, the CDR3 reads TGTGCCAGCAGCCAAGCCCCCTACAGGGTTAACGATGAAAAACTGTTTTTT.

This chain joins TRBV11-2 and TRBJ2-5; D may be TRBD1 (6 bases). Germline V gene data show CDR1 as SGHAT and CDR2 as FQNNGV. V lost 5 bases and J 4 bases, leaving 11 bases between the germline ends. The length of the CDR3 is 13 residues. The CDR3 is CASSGTGLETQYF. Written as DNA, the CDR3 is TGTGCCAGCAGCGGAACAGGGTTAGAGACCCAGTACTTC.

This clone has a handful of counts. This chain joins TRBV29-1 and TRBJ1-4, with a tentative D call TRBD1 (6 bases). Germline V gene sequence: CDR1 SQVTM, CDR2 ANQGSEA. The CDR3 runs 15 residues. CDR3 residues: CRAGGRRATNEKLFF. The CDR3 DNA reads as TGCAGGGCTGGGGGCAGGCGAGCAACTAATGAAAAACTGTTTTTT.

The chain employs TRBV30 and TRBJ2-1; no clear D. This CDR3 has 11 residues. Germline V gives CDR1 GTSNPN, CDR2 SVGIG (reference sequence). Trimming removed 1 base at V and 9 bases at J, with 7 bases between. The CDR3 DNA reads TGTGCCTGGAGTGATAGCTTTGAGCAGTTCTTC. The encoded protein is CAWSDSFEQFF.

This rearrangement joins TRBV28 to TRBJ1-6; D is ambiguous. CDR3 size: 15 residues. The V end lost 6 bases, the J end lost 7 bases, and 16 bases lay between the germline ends. Germline V CDR1 and CDR2: MDHEN, SYDVKM. CDR3 in amino acids: CASSGNPLPNSPLHF. The CDR3 nucleotides are TGTGCCAGCAGCGGGAATCCACTTCCAAATTCACCCCTCCACTTT.

This clone was detected many times. J is TRBJ2-3 and V is TRBV24-1; 9 nucleotides line up with TRBD1. The V segment lost 4 bases and the J segment 4 bases; nucleotides outside the gene matches: 8. Germline V gene sequence: CDR1 KGHDR, CDR2 SFDVKD. The CDR3 sequence is 16 residues long. CDR3 loop: CATSDPGTGLADTQYF. CDR3 in DNA: TGTGCCACCAGTGACCCCGGGACAGGGCTGGCAGATACGCAGTATTTT.

The chain combines TRBV7-9 with TRBJ1-5; D possibly corresponds to TRBD1 (6 bases). CDR3 size: 14 residues. Deletions cut 4 bases from V and 1 base from J, with 8 bases between. The V gene's germline CDR1 is SEHNR and CDR2 FQNEAQ (reference sequence). The CDR3 DNA is TGTGCCAGCAGCTCGCAGGGGAGCAATCAGCCCCAGCATTTT. Protein product: CASSSQGSNQPQHF. The full variable domain, rest sourced from reference TRBV7-9 and TRBJ1-5, is DTGVSQNPRHKITKRGQNVTFRCDPISEHNRLYWYRQTLGQGPEFLTYFQNEAQLEKSRLLSDRFSAERPKGSFSTLEIQRTEQGDSAMYLCASSSQGSNQPQHFGDGTRLSIL.

V is TRBV5-1 and J is TRBJ1-3; 7 bases map to TRBD1. The length of the CDR3 is 15 residues. Losses at the gene ends were 5 bases for V and 0 bases for J; bases not matched to a gene: 5. Germline V CDR1 and CDR2: SGHRS, YFSETQ. The CDR3 region is CASRDRPSSGNTIYF. The CDR3 DNA follows: TGCGCCAGCAGGGACAGGCCATCCTCTGGAAACACCATATATTTT.

The J gene is TRBJ2-7, the V gene TRBV2, with TRBD1 as a possible D gene (6 bases). The CDR3 spans 16 residues. V was pared by 4 bases and J by 0 bases, with 16 bases between. Looked up from germline, CDR1 is SNHLY and CDR2 is FYNNEI. For the CDR3, the DNA is TGTGCCAGCAGTGGAAGGACAGTTACCATCTCCTACGAGCAGTACTTC. Amino acid sequence: CASSGRTVTISYEQYF.

The chain combines TRBV28 with TRBJ1-4; 8 bases agree with TRBD1. The V gene end was trimmed by 6 bases and the J gene end by 8 bases; junction bases not matched to a gene: 11. The CDR3 totals 15 residues. The germline V gene has CDR1 MDHEN and CDR2 SYDVKM. For the CDR3, the DNA is TGTGCCAGCAGCCCCATTGGACAGGGAGACGAAAAACTGTTTTTT. It is translated as CASSPIGQGDEKLFF.

CDR3 sequence: CAWSGTSGKTQYF. CDR3 DNA sequence: TGTGCCTGGAGTGGGACTAGCGGGAAGACCCAGTACTTC. The chain employs TRBV30 and TRBJ2-5; 12 positions agree with TRBD2. CDR3 length: 13 residues. After removal of 1 base from V and 6 bases from J, the junction contained 0 bases not matched to a gene. CDR1 and CDR2 from the germline V gene are GTSNPN and SVGIG (reference sequence).

The chain recombines TRBV11-1 with TRBJ1-2, with D unresolved. CDR3 length: 13 residues. Germline values: CDR1 SGHAT, CDR2 FQDESV (reference sequence). Trimming cost V 5 bases and J 4 bases, with 11 bases left between them. The CDR3, as DNA: TGTGCCAGCAGCCCCCGAGCGGCCTATGGCTACACCTTC. Its translation: CASSPRAAYGYTF.